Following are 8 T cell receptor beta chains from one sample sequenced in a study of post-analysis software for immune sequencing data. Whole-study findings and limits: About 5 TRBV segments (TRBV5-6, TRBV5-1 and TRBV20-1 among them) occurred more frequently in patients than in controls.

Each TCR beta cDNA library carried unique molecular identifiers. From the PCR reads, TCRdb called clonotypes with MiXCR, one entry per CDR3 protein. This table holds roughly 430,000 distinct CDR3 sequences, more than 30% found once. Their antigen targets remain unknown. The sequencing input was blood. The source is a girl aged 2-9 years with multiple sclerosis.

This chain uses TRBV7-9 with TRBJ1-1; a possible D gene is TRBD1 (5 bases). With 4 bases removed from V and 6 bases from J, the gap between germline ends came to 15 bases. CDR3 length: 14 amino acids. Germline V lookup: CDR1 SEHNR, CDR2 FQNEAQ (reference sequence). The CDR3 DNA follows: TGTGCCAGCAGCTCTTGGGCGGGGGACGCTGAAGCTTTCTTT. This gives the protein CASSSWAGDAEAFF.

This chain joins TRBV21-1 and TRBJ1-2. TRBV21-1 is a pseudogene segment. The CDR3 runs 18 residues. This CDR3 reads CASSKNPPREGFIYGYTF. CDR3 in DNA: TGTGCCAGCAGCAAAAATCCCCCTAGGGAGGGTTTCATCTATGGCTACACCTTC.

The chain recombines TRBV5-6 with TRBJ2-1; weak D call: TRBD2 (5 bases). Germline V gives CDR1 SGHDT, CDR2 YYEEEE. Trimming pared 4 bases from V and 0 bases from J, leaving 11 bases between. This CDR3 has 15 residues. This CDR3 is CASSRTPVSYNEQFF. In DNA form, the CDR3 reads TGTGCCAGCAGCCGGACTCCCGTCTCCTACAATGAGCAGTTCTTC.

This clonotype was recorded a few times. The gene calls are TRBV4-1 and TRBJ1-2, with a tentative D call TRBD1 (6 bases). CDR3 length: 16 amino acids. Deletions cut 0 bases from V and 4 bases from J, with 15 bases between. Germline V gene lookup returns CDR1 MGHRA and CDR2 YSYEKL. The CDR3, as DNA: TGCGCCAGCAGCCAAGAAGAGGGGGTGACTCTCTATGGCTACACCTTC. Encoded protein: CASSQEEGVTLYGYTF.

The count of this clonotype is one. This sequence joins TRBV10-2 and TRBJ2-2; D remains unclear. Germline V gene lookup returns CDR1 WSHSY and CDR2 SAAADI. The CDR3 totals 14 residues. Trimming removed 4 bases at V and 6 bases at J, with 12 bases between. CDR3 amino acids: CASSGIGKSGELFF. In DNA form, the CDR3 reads TGCGCCAGCAGTGGGATTGGAAAATCCGGGGAGCTGTTTTTT.

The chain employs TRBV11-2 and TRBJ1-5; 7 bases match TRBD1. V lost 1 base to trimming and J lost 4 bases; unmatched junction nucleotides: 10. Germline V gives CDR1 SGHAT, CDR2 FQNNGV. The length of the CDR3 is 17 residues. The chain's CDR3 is CASSLGTTGSANQPQHF. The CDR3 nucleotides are TGTGCCAGCAGCTTAGGAACGACAGGGAGTGCAAATCAGCCCCAGCATTTT. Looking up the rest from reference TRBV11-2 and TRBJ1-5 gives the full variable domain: EAGVAQSPRYKIIEKRQSVAFWCNPISGHATLYWYQQILGQGPKLLIQFQNNGVVDDSQLPKDRFSAERLKGVDSTLKIQPAKLEDSAVYLCASSLGTTGSANQPQHFGDGTRLSIL.

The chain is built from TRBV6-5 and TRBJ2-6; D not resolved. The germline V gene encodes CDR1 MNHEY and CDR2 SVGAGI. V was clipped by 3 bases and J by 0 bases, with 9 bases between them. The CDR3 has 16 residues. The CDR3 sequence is CASSYQVPSGANVLTF. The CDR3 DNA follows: TGTGCCAGCAGTTATCAGGTGCCCTCTGGGGCCAACGTCCTGACTTTC.

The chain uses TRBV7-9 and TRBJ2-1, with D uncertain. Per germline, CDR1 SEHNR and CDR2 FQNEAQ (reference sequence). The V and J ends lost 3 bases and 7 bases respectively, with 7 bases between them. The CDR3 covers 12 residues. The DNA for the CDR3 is TGTGCCAGCAGCTTCCAGGATAATGAGCAGTTCTTC. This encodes CASSFQDNEQFF.